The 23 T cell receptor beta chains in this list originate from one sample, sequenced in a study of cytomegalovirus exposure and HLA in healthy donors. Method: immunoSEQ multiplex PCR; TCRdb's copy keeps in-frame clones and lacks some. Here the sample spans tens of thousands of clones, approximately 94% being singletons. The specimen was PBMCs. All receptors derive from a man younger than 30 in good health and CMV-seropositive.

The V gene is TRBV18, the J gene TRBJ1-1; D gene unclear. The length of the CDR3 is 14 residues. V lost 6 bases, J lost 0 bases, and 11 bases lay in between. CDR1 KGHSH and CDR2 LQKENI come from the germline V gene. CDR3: CASSYGEMNTEAFF. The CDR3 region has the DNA TGTGCCAGCTCCTACGGGGAAATGAACACTGAAGCTTTCTTT.

The CDR3 reads CASSLGTSGRIVYF. CDR3 DNA: TGTGCCAGCAGCTTAGGGACTAGCGGGAGGATAGTCTACTTC. This chain links TRBV7-6 with TRBJ2-5; 14 positions match TRBD2. Germline V gene data show CDR1 as SGHVS and CDR2 as FNYEAQ. Losses at the gene ends were 1 base for V and 14 bases for J; bases not matched to a gene: 6. The CDR3 contains 14 residues. The full variable domain, completed using reference TRBV7-6 and TRBJ2-5, is GAGVSQSPRYKVTKRGQDVALRCDPISGHVSLYWYRQALGQGPEFLTYFNYEAQQDKSGLPNDRFSAERPEGSISTLTIQRTEQRDSAMYRCASSLGTSGRIVYFGPGTRLLVL.

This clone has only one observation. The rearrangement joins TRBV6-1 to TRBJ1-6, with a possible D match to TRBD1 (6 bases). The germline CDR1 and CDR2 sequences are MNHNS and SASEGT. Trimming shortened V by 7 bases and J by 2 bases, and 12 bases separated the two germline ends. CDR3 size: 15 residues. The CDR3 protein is CASIGQMAYNSPLHF. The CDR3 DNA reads TGTGCCAGCATCGGACAGATGGCCTATAATTCACCCCTCCACTTT.

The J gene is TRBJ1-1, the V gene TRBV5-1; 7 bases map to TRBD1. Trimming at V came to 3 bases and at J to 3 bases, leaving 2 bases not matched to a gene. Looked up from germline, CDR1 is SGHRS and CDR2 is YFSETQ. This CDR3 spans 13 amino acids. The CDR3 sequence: CASSSGGYTEAFF. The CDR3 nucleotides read TGCGCCAGCAGCTCAGGGGGATACACTGAAGCTTTCTTT.

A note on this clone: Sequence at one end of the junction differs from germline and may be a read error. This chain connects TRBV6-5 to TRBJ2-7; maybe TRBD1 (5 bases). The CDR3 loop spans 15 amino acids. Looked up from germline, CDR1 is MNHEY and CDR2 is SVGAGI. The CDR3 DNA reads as TGTGCCAGCAGTCGAACAGGTGACCTCACCTACGAGCAGTGCTTC. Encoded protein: CASSRTGDLTYEQCF.

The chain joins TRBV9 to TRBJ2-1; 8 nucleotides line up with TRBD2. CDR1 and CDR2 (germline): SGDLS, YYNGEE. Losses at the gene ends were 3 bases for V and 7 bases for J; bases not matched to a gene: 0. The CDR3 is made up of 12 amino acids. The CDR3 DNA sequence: TGTGCCAGCAGCGCTAGCGGGAATGAGCAGTTCTTC. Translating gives CASSASGNEQFF.

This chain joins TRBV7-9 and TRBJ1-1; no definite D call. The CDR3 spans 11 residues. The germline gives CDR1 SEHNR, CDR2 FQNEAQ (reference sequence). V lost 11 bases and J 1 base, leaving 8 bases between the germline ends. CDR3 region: CAPERNTEAFF. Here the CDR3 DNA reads TGTGCCCCCGAGAGGAACACTGAAGCTTTCTTT.

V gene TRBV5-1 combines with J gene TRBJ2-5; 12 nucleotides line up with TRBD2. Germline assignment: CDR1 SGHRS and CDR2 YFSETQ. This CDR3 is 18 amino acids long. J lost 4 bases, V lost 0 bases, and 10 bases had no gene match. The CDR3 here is CASSLGLAGVSWGETQYF. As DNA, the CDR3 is TGCGCCAGCAGCTTGGGACTAGCGGGAGTAAGTTGGGGAGAGACCCAGTACTTC.

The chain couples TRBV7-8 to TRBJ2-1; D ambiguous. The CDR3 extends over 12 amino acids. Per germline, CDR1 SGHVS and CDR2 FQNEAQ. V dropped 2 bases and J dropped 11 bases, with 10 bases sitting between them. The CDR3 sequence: CASSLQVLQQFF. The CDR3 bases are TGTGCCAGCAGCTTACAAGTACTACAGCAGTTCTTC.

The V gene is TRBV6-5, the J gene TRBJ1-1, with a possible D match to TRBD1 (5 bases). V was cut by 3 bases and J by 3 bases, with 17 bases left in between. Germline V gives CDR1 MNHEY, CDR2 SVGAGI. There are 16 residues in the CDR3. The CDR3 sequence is CASSYGSGIVHTEAFF. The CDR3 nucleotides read TGTGCCAGCAGTTATGGGTCAGGGATTGTTCACACTGAAGCTTTCTTT.

The chain's CDR3 is CASTRIPSSYEQYF. The CDR3 region has the DNA TGTGCCAGCACCAGGATCCCGAGCTCCTACGAGCAGTACTTC. The rearrangement uses TRBV7-9 and TRBJ2-7; no definite D call. Per the germline V gene, CDR1 is SEHNR and CDR2 is FQNEAQ (reference sequence). V lost 7 bases and J lost 0, with 13 bases in between. The CDR3 sequence is 14 residues long.

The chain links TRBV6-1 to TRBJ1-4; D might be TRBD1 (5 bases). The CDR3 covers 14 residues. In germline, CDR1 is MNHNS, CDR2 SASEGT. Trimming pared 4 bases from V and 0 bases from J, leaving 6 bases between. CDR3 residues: CASSAGATNEKLFF. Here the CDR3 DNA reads TGTGCCAGCAGTGCGGGGGCAACTAATGAAAAACTGTTTTTT.

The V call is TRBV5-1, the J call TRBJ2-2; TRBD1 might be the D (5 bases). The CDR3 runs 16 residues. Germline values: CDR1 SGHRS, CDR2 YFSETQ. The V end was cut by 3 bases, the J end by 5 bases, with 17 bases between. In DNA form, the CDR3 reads TGCGCCAGCAGCTCGTACTCGAGCAGGGTTACCGGGGAGCTGTTTTTT. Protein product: CASSSYSSRVTGELFF.

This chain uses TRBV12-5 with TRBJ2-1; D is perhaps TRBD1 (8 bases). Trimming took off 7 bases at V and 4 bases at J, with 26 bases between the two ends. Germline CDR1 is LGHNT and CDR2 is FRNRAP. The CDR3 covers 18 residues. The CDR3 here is CASAPPEGKQGGYNEQFF. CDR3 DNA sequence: TGTGCTAGTGCCCCCCCCGAGGGCAAACAGGGGGGGTACAATGAGCAGTTCTTC.

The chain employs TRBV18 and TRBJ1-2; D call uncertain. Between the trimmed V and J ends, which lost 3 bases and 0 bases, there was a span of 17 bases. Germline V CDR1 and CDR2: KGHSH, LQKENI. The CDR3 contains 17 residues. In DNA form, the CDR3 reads TGTGCCAGCTCACCGTTGCAACCCCGGGAAGCTAACTATGGCTACACCTTC. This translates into CASSPLQPREANYGYTF.

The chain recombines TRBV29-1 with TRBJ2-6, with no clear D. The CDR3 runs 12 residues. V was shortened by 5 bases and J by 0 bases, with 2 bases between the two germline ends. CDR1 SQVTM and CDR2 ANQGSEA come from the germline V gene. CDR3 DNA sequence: TGCAGCGTTCTCTCTGGGGCCAACGTCCTGACTTTC. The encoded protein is CSVLSGANVLTF.

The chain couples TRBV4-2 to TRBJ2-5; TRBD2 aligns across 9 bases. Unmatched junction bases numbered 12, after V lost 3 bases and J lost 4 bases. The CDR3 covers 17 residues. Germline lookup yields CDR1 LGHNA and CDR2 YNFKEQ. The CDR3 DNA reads TGTGCCAGCAGCCAGGATATTAGCGGGAGAGGCAGAGAGACCCAGTACTTC. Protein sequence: CASSQDISGRGRETQYF.

The CDR3 sequence is CSVEMSGTTNEKLFF. CDR3 sequence (DNA): TGCAGCGTTGAAATGAGCGGGACAACTAATGAAAAACTGTTTTTT. J is TRBJ1-4 and V is TRBV29-1; D is undetermined. Germline CDR1 and CDR2: SQVTM and ANQGSEA. Trimming shortened V by 2 bases and J by 0 bases, and 10 bases separated the two germline ends. CDR3 length: 15 residues.

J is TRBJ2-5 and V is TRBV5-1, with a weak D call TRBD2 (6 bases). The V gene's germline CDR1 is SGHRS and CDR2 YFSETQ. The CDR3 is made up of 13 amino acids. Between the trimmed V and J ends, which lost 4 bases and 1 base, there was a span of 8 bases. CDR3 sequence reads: CASSPGLQETQYF. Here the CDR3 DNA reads TGCGCCAGCAGCCCGGGACTCCAAGAGACCCAGTACTTC.

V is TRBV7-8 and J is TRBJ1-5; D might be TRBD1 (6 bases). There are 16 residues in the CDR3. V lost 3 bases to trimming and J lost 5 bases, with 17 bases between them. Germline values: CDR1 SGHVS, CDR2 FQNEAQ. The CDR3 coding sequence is TGTGCCAGCAGCTTTGCGGGGGCGCGAGGGGATCAGCCCCAGCATTTT. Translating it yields CASSFAGARGDQPQHF.

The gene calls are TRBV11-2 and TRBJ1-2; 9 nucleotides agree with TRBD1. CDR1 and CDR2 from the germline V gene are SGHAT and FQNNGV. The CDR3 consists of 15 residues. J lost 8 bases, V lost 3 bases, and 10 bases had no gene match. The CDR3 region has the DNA TGTGCCAGCAGCTTGGGGCTAGGGACAGGGTACGGCTACACCTTC. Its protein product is CASSLGLGTGYGYTF.

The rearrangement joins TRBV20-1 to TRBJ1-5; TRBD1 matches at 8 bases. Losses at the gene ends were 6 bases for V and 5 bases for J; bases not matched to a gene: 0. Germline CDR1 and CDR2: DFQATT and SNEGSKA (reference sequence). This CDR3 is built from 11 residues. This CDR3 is CSARGHQPQHF. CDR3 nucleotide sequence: TGCAGTGCCAGGGGGCATCAGCCCCAGCATTTT.

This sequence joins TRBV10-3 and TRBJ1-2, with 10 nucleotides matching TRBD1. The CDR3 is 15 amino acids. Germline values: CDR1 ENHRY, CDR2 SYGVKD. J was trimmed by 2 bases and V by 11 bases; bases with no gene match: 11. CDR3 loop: CAASRDRGQNYGYTF. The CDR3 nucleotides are TGTGCCGCTAGTAGGGACAGGGGCCAAAACTATGGCTACACCTTC.